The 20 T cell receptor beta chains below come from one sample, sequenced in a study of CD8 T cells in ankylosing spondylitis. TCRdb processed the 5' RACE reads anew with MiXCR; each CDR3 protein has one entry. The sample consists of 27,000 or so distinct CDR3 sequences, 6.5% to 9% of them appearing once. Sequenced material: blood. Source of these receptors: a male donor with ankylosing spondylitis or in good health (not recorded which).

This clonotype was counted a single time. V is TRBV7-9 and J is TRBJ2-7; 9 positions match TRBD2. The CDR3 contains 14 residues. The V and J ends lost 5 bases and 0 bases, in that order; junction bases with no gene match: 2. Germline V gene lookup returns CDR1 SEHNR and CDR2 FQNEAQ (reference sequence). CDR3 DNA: TGTGCCAGCAGCCCGGGACTAGCCTCCTACGAGCAGTACTTC. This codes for CASSPGLASYEQYF.

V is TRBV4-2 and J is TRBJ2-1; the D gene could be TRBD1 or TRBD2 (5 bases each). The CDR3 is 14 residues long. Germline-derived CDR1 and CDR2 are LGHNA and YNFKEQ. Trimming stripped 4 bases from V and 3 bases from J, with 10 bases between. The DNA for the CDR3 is TGTGCCAGCAGCCCCCGGGGCTACTACAATGAGCAGTTCTTC. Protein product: CASSPRGYYNEQFF.

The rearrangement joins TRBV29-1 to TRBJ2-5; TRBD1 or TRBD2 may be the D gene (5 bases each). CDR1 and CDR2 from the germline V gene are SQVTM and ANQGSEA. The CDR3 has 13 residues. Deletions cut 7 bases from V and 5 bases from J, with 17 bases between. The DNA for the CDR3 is TGCAGCGGGGCGCCAGGGACGCGGGAGACCCAGTACTTC. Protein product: CSGAPGTRETQYF. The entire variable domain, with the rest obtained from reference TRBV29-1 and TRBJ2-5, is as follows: SAVISQKPSRDICQRGTSLTIQCQVDSQVTMMFWYRQQPGQSLTLIATANQGSEATYESGFVIDKFPISRPNLTFSTLTVSNMSPEDSSIYLCSGAPGTRETQYFGPGTRLLVL.

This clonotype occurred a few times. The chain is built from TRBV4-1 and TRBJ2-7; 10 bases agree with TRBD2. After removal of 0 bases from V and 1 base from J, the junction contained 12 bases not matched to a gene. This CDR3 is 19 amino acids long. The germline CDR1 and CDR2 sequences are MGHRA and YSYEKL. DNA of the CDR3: TGCGCCAGCAGCCAAGATCGGTCGGCTAGCGGGAGAATATCCTACGAGCAGTACTTC. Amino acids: CASSQDRSASGRISYEQYF.

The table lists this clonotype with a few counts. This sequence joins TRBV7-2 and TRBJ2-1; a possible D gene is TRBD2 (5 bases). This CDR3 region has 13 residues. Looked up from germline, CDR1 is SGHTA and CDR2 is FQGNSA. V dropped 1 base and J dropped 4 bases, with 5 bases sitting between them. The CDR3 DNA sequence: TGTGCCAGCAGCTTAGGGACTTACAATGAGCAGTTCTTC. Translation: CASSLGTYNEQFF.

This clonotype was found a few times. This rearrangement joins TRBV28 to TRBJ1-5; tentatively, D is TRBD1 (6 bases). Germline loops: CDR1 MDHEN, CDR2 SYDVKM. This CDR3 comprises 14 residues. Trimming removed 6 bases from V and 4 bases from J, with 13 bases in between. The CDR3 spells CASRTQGPNQPQHF. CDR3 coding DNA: TGTGCCAGCAGGACACAGGGACCTAATCAGCCCCAGCATTTT. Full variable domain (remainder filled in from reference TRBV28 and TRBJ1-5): DVKVTQSSRYLVKRTGEKVFLECVQDMDHENMFWYRQDPGLGLRLIYFSYDVKMKEKGDIPEGYSVSREKKERFSLILESASTNQTSMYLCASRTQGPNQPQHFGDGTRLSIL.

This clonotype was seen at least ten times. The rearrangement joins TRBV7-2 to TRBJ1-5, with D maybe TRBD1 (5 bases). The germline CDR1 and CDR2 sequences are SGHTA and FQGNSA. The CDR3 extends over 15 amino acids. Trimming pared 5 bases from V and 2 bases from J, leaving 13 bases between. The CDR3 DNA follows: TGTGCCAGCAGCCCCAGGGTGGGTGGCAATCAGCCCCAGCATTTT. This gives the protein CASSPRVGGNQPQHF. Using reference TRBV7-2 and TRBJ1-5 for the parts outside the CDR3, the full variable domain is GAGVSQSPSNKVTEKGKDVELRCDPISGHTALYWYRQSLGQGLEFLIYFQGNSAPDKSGLPSDRFSAERTGGSVSTLTIQRTQQEDSAVYLCASSPRVGGNQPQHFGDGTRLSIL.

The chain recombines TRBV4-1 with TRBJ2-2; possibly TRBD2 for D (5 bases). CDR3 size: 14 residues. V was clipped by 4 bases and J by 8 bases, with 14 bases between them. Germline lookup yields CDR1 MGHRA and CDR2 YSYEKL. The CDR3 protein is CASSRGRGAGELFF. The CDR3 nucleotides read TGCGCCAGCAGCCGAGGACGGGGAGCAGGGGAGCTGTTTTTT.

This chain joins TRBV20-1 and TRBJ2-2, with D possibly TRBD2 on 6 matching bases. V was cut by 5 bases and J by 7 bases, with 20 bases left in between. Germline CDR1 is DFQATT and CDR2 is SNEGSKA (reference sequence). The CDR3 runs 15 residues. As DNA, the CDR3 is TGCAGTGCTGAAGGGACTTCCCCGAGCGGCGGGGAGCTGTTTTTT. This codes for CSAEGTSPSGGELFF.

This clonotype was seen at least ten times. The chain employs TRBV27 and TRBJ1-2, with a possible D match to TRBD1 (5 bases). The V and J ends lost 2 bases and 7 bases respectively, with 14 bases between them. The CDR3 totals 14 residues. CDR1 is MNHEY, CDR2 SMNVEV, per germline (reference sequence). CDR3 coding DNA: TGTGCCAGCAGTTTAAGAGGGGTTGGCACTGGCTACACCTTC. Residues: CASSLRGVGTGYTF.

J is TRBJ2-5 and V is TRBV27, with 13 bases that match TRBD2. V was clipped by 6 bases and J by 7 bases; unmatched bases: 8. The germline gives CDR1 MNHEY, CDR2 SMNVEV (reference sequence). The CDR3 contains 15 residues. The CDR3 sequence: CASRGLAGPPGTQYF. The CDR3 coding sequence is TGTGCCAGCAGGGGACTAGCGGGACCCCCGGGGACCCAGTACTTC.

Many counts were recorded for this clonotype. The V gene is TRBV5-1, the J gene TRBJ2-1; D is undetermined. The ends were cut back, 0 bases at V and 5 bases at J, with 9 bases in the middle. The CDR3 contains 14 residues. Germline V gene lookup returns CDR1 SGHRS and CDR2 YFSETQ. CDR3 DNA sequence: TGCGCCAGCAGCTTGGGAGGCAGAGACAATGAGCAGTTCTTC. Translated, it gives CASSLGGRDNEQFF.

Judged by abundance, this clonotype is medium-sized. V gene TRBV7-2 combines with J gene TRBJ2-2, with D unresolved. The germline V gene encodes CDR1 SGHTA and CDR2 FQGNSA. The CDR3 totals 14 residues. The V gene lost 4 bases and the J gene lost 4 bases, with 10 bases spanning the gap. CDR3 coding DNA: TGTGCCAGCAGCTCCCTCCCGGGCACCGGGGAGCTGTTTTTT. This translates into CASSSLPGTGELFF.

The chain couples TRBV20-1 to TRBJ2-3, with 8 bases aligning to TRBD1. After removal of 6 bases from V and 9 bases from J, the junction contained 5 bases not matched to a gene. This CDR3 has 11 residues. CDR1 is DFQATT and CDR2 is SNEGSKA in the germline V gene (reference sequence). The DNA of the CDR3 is TGCAGTGCGGAAAGACAGGGGACGCAGTATTTT. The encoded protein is CSAERQGTQYF.

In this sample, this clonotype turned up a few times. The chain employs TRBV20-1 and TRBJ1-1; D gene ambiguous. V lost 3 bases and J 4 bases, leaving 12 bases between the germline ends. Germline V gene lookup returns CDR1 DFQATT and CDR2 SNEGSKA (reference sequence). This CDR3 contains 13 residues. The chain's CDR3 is CSASVPPGTEAFF. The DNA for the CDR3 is TGCAGTGCTAGTGTCCCCCCGGGCACTGAAGCTTTCTTT.

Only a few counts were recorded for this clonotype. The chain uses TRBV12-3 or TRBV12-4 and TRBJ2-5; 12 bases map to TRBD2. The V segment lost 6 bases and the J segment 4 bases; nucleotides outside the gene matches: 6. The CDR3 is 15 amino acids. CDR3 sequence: CASSLSGLAGETQYF. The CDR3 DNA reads TGTGCCAGCAGCCTTTCGGGACTAGCGGGAGAGACCCAGTACTTC.

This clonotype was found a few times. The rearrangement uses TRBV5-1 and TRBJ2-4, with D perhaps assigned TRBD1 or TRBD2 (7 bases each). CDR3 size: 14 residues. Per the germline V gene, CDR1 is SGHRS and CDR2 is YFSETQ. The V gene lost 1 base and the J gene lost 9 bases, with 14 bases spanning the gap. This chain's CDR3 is CASSLSQGGSIQYF. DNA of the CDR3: TGCGCCAGCAGCTTGAGCCAGGGGGGGTCCATTCAGTACTTC.

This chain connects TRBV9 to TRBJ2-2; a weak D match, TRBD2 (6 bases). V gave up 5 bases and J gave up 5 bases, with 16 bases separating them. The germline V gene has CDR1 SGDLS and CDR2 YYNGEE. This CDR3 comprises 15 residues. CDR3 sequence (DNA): TGTGCCAGCAGAACGGGACTTCGGGGGACCGGGGAGCTGTTTTTT. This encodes CASRTGLRGTGELFF.

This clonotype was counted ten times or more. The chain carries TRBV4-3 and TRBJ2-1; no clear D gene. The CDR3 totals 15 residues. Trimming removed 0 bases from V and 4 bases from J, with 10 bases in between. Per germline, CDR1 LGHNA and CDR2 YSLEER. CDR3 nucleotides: TGCGCCAGCAGCCAAGATCGAGACTTTTACAATGAGCAGTTCTTC. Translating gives CASSQDRDFYNEQFF.

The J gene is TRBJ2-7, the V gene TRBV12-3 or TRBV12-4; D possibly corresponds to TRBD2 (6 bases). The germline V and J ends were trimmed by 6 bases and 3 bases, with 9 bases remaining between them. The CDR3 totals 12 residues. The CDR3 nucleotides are TGTGCCAGCAGCCGGGACTTCTACGAGCAGTACTTC. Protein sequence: CASSRDFYEQYF.